This entry describes one T cell receptor beta chain. This record comes from a study of identical twins. TCRdb redid the calling of the 5' RACE reads with MiXCR, one entry per CDR3 protein. The data show about 810,000 distinct CDR3 sequences, 10% to 15% seen once. In addition, the sample was reused for a study of yellow fever vaccine responses in identical twins.

The receptor was isolated from a woman in her late teens or twenties in good health. What was sequenced was PBMCs.

CDR3 in DNA: TGTGCCAGCAGCTTCAGGCGCCCCTTCGAGCAGTACTTC. It is translated as CASSFRRPFEQYF. The V gene is TRBV5-8, the J gene TRBJ2-7; D is uncertain. CDR3 length: 13 residues. Germline CDR1 reads SGHTS; CDR2 reads YDEGEE. The V and J ends lost 2 bases and 6 bases respectively, with 12 bases between them.